Presented here are 8 T cell receptor beta chains from one specimen sequenced in a study of neurological immune-mediated disorders. Via MiXCR, TCRdb re-called the 5' RACE reads, giving one row per CDR3 protein. The table lists more than 13,000 distinct CDR3 sequences, more than 9% of them singletons. The sample was PBMCs. The receptors originated from a woman aged 40 to 55 in good health.

By share, this clonotype counts as medium-sized. The chain is built from TRBV5-8 and TRBJ2-7; D gene uncertain. Germline-derived CDR1 and CDR2 are SGHTS and YDEGEE. V lost 2 bases and J 3 bases, leaving 0 bases between the germline ends. This CDR3 has 10 residues. The chain's CDR3 is CASSFYEQYF. CDR3 coding DNA: TGTGCCAGCAGCTTCTACGAGCAGTACTTC.

This clonotype was seen at least ten times. V usage is TRBV7-2 and J usage is TRBJ2-5; D is possibly TRBD2 (7 bases). This CDR3 contains 15 residues. The germline CDR1 and CDR2 sequences are SGHTA and FQGNSA. The V and J ends lost 1 base and 1 base respectively, with 10 bases between them. Written as DNA, the CDR3 is TGTGCCAGCAGCTTAGGCGGGGGCCCCCAAGAGACCCAGTACTTC. Protein product: CASSLGGGPQETQYF. Combining the CDR3 with reference TRBV7-2 and TRBJ2-5 gives the whole variable domain GAGVSQSPSNKVTEKGKDVELRCDPISGHTALYWYRQSLGQGLEFLIYFQGNSAPDKSGLPSDRFSAERTGGSVSTLTIQRTQQEDSAVYLCASSLGGGPQETQYFGPGTRLLVL.

This clonotype has at least ten counts. The chain employs TRBV7-9 and TRBJ2-1; D tentatively reads TRBD1 or TRBD2 (5 bases each). The V end was cut by 4 bases, the J end by 9 bases, with 10 bases between. Germline-derived CDR1 and CDR2 are SEHNR and FQNEAQ (reference sequence). The CDR3 extends over 12 amino acids. The CDR3: CASSWDASEQFF. CDR3 coding DNA: TGTGCCAGCAGCTGGGACGCCTCTGAGCAGTTCTTC.

This clonotype occurred a few times. This chain connects TRBV20-1 to TRBJ2-1, with D hard to call. The V gene lost 3 bases and the J gene lost 4 bases, with 25 bases spanning the gap. In germline, CDR1 is DFQATT, CDR2 SNEGSKA (reference sequence). The CDR3 spans 18 residues. This CDR3 is CSASALSRPIPRYNEQFF. The CDR3 nucleotides read TGCAGTGCTAGTGCACTTAGCCGTCCTATCCCCCGATACAATGAGCAGTTCTTC.

This clonotype was detected many times. The chain uses TRBV5-5 and TRBJ2-5, with 9 bases aligning to TRBD2. This CDR3 is built from 14 residues. The germline V gene has CDR1 SGHKS and CDR2 YYEKEE (reference sequence). The trim removed 4 bases at V and 2 bases at J, leaving 3 bases unmatched. DNA for the CDR3: TGTGCCAGCAGCCGTAGCGGGAGTCAAGAGACCCAGTACTTC. This sequence encodes CASSRSGSQETQYF.

The chain is built from TRBV20-1 and TRBJ1-1; unclear D gene. Trimming stripped 6 bases from V and 6 bases from J, with 20 bases between. Germline CDR1 reads DFQATT; CDR2 reads SNEGSKA (reference sequence). The CDR3 length is 14 residues. The CDR3 coding sequence is TGCAGTGCCCCAGGCCCCGATTTCCTTTCTGAAGCTTTCTTT. Protein: CSAPGPDFLSEAFF.

This clonotype is medium-sized. The chain couples TRBV5-1 to TRBJ1-6, with 7 bases lining up with TRBD1. With 0 bases clipped from V and 7 bases from J, the junction kept 7 bases outside the gene matches. CDR3 size: 16 residues. CDR1 is SGHRS and CDR2 is YFSETQ in the germline V gene. The CDR3 sequence is CASSLDPTGTNSPLHF. The CDR3 region has the DNA TGCGCCAGCAGCTTGGACCCGACAGGGACCAATTCACCCCTCCACTTT.

This clonotype was seen ten or more times. V gene TRBV3-1 combines with J gene TRBJ2-7; no firm D call. The CDR3 length is 14 residues. Germline loops: CDR1 LGHDT, CDR2 YNNKEL (reference sequence). V was shortened by 0 bases and J by 6 bases, with 12 bases between the two germline ends. Written as DNA, the CDR3 is TGTGCCAGCAGCCAAGATCTTCATCGTGGCGAGCAGTACTTC. It specifies CASSQDLHRGEQYF.